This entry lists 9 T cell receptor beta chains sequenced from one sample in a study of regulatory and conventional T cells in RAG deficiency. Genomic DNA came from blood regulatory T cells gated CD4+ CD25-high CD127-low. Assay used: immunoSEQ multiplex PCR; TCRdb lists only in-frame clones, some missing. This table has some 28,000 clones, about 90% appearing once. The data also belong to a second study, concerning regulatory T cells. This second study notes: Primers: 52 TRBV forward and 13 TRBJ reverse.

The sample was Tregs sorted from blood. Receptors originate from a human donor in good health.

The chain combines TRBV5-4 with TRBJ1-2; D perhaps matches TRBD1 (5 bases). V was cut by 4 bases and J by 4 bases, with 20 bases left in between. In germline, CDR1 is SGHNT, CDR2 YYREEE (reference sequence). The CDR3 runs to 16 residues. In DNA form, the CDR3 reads TGTGCCAGCAGCACCCGGGACCCTACAAAGGCCTATGGCTACACCTTC. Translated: CASSTRDPTKAYGYTF.

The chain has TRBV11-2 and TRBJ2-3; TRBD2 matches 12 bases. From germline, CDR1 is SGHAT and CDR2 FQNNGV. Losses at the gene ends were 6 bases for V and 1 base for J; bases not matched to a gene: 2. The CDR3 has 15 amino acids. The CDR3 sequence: CASRRLAGGTDTQYF. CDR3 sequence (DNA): TGTGCCAGCAGGAGACTAGCGGGGGGCACAGATACGCAGTATTTT.

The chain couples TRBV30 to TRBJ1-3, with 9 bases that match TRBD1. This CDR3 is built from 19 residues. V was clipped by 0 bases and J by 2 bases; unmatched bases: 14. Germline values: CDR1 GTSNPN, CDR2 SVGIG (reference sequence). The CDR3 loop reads CAWSVRGTGPVKPGNTIYF. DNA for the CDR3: TGTGCCTGGAGTGTTCGGGGGACAGGGCCGGTCAAGCCTGGAAACACCATATATTTT.

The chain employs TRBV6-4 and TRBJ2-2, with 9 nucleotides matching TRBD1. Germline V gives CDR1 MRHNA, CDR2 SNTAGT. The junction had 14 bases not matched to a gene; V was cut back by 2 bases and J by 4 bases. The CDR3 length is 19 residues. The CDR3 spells CASSDPGGHRGLTTGELFF. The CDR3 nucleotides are TGTGCCAGCAGTGACCCCGGCGGACACAGGGGGCTAACCACCGGGGAGCTGTTTTTT.

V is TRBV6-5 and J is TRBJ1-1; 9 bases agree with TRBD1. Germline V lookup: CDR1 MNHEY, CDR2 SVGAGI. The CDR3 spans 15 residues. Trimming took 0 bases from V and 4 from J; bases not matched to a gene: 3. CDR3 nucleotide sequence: TGTGCCAGCAGTTACTCCCGGGACAGGGCCACTGAAGCTTTCTTT. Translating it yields CASSYSRDRATEAFF.

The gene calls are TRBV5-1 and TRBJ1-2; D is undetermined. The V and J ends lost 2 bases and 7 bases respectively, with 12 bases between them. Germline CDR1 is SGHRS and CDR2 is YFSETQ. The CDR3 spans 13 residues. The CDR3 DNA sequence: TGCGCCAGCAGCTTTACCGGGGTCGGTGGCTACACCTTC. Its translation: CASSFTGVGGYTF.

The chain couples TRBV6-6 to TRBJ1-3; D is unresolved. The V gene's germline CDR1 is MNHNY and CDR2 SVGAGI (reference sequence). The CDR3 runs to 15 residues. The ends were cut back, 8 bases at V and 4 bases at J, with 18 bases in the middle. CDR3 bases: TGTGCCAGCGGGGAGGGCGCCGTACGGGGAAACACCATATATTTT. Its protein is CASGEGAVRGNTIYF.

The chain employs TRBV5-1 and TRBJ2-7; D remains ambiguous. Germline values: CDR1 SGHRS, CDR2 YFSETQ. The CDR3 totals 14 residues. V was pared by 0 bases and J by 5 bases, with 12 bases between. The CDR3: CASSLVGSPNEQYF. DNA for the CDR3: TGCGCCAGCAGCTTGGTCGGTTCGCCCAACGAGCAGTACTTC.

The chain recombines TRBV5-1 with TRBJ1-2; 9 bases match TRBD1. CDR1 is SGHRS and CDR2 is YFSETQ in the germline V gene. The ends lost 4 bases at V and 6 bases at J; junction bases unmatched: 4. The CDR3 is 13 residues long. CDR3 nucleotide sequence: TGCGCCAGCAGCCCAAGGACAGGGGATGGCTACACCTTC. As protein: CASSPRTGDGYTF.